This T cell receptor (beta chain) comes out of a study of vaccination and CD4 T cells after COVID-19. Once obtained from cultured CD4+ T cells, the DNA was sequenced using the Oncomine TCR Beta short-read assay. Scientists extracted genomic DNA from CD4+ T cells grown in culture. MiXCR, run by TCRdb on the PCR reads, gives a single entry per CDR3 protein. The sample has about 4,600 distinct CDR3 sequences, 50% to 60% seen once; the top ten hold roughly 40%. Treatment specified: roughly nine-day PBMC culture with coronavirus spike peptide pools or control peptides (ViraFEST assay). The unexposed donor gave CD4+ T cells before the COVID-19 pandemic (2011-2018). Germline CDR1 and CDR2: DFQATT and SNEGSKA (reference sequence). Trimming shortened V by 5 bases and J by 3 bases, and 16 bases separated the two germline ends. This CDR3 has 14 residues. Remarks on this clonotype: Its antigen is not known.

The sample was CD4+ T cells from blood, cultured in vitro. This TCR derives from a human donor in good health. The chain employs TRBV20-1 and TRBJ1-2, with D hard to call. The CDR3 reads CSAGVAATDYGYTF. The CDR3 DNA is TGCAGTGCTGGGGTAGCAGCCACTGACTATGGCTACACCTTC.